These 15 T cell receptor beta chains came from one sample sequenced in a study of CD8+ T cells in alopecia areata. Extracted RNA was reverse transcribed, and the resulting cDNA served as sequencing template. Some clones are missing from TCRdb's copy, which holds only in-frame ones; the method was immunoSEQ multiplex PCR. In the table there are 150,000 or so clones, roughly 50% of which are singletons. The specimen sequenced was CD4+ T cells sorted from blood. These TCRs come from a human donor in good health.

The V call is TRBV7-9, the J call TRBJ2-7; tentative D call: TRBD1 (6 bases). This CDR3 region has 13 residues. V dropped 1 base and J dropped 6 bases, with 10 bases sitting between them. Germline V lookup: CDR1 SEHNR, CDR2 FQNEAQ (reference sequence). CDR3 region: CASSLDPGAEQYF. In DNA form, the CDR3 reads TGTGCCAGCAGCTTAGACCCAGGGGCCGAGCAGTACTTC.

This CDR3 reads CASSQVTTTEAFF. CDR3 DNA: TGCGCCAGCAGCCAGGTAACAACCACTGAAGCTTTCTTT. The chain uses TRBV4-1 and TRBJ1-1; no reliable D call. Trimming shortened V by 3 bases and J by 4 bases, and 9 bases separated the two germline ends. This CDR3 is built from 13 residues. Germline-derived CDR1 and CDR2 are MGHRA and YSYEKL.

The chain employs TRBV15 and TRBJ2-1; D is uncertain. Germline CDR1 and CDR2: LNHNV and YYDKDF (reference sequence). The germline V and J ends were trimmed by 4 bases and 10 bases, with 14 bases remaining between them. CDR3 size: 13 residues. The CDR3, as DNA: TGTGCCACCAGCACCCCGATCTCCAGCGAGCAGTTCTTC. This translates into CATSTPISSEQFF. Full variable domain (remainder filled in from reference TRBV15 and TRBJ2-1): DAMVIQNPRYQVTQFGKPVTLSCSQTLNHNVMYWYQQKSSQAPKLLFHYYDKDFNNEADTPDNFQSRRPNTSFCFLDIRSPGLGDTAMYLCATSTPISSEQFFGPGTRLTVL.

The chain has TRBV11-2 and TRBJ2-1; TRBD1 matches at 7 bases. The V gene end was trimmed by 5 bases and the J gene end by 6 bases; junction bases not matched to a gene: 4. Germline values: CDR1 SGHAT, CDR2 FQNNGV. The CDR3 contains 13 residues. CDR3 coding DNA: TGTGCCAGCAGCATGGGACAGTTCAATGAGCAGTTCTTC. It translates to CASSMGQFNEQFF. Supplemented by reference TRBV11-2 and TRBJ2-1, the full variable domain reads EAGVAQSPRYKIIEKRQSVAFWCNPISGHATLYWYQQILGQGPKLLIQFQNNGVVDDSQLPKDRFSAERLKGVDSTLKIQPAKLEDSAVYLCASSMGQFNEQFFGPGTRLTVL.

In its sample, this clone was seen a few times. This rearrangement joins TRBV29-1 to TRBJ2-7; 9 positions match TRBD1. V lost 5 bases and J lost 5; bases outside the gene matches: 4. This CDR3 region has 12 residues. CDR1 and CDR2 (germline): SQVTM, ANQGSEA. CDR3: CSVRGQGDEQYF. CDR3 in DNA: TGCAGCGTTAGGGGACAGGGCGACGAGCAGTACTTC.

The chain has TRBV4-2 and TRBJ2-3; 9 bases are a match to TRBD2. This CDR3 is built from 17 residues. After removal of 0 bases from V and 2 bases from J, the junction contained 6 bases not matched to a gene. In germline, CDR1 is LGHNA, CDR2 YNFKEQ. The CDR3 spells CASSQDNSGRVTDTQYF. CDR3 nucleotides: TGTGCCAGCAGCCAAGATAATAGCGGGAGAGTCACAGATACGCAGTATTTT.

Here the CDR3 reads CASSFGTLADSVEQYF. DNA of the CDR3: TGTGCCAGCAGCTTCGGTACGCTAGCGGATTCCGTCGAGCAGTACTTC. The gene calls are TRBV5-6 and TRBJ2-7, with 7 nucleotides matching TRBD2. This CDR3 region has 16 residues. The V gene end was trimmed by 2 bases and the J gene end by 6 bases; junction bases not matched to a gene: 14. Germline V gene data show CDR1 as SGHDT and CDR2 as YYEEEE.

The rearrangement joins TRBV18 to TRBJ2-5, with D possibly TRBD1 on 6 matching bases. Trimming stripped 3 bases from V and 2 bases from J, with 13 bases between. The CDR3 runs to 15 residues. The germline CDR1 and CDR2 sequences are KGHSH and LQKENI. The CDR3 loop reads CASSPRWGLQETQYF. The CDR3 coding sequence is TGTGCCAGCTCACCGCGTTGGGGGCTGCAAGAGACCCAGTACTTC.

The CDR3 here is CASSQDRGGREGQFF. CDR3 nucleotides: TGTGCCAGCAGCCAAGATAGGGGCGGGAGAGAGGGGCAGTTCTTC. This chain joins TRBV14 and TRBJ2-1, with 7 bases aligning to TRBD2. V dropped 0 bases and J dropped 12; count of bases not matched to a gene: 11. Germline CDR1 and CDR2: SGHDN and FVKESK. This CDR3 has 15 residues.

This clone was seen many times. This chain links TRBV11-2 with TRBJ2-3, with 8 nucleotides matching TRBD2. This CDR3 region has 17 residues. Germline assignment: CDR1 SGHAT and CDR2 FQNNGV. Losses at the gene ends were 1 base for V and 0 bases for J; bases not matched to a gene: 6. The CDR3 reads CASSLGGGGPSTDTQYF. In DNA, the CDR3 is TGTGCCAGCAGCTTAGGCGGCGGGGGGCCGAGCACAGATACGCAGTATTTT.

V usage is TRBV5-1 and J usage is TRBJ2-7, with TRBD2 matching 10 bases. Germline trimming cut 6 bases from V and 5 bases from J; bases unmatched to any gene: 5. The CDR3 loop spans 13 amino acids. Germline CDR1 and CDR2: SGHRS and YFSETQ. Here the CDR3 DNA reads TGCGCCAGCACGAACCTAGCGGGAGACGAGCAGTACTTC. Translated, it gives CASTNLAGDEQYF.

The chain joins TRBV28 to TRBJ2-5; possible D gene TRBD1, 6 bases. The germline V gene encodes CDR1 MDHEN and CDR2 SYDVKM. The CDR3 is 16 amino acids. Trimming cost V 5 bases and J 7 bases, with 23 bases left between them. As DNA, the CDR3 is TGTGCCAGCAGTGACCCGGGACAACCTAGAGGAGGGACCCAGTACTTC. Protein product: CASSDPGQPRGGTQYF.

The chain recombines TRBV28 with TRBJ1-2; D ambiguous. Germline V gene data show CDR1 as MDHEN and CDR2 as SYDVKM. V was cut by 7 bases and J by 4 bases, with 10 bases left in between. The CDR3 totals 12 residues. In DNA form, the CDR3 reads TGTGCCAGCATCGGCAGGCCCTATGGCTACACCTTC. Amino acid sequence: CASIGRPYGYTF.

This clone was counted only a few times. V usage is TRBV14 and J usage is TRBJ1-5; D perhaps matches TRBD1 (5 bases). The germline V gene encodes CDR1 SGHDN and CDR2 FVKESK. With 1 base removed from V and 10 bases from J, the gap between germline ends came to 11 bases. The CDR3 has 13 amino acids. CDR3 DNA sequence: TGTGCCAGCAGCCAAGGGGTCGGGACCCCCCAGCATTTT. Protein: CASSQGVGTPQHF.

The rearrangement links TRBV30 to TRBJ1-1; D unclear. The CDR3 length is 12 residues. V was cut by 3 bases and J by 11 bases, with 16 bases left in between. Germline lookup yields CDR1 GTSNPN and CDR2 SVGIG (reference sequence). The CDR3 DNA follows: TGTGCCTGGAGGGACTCCAAAATGACCGCTTTCTTT. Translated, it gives CAWRDSKMTAFF.